This TCR beta chain was observed in a study of T cells after yellow fever vaccination. Findings and limits, study-wide: Abundant bulk-population clonotypes could contaminate the FACS-sorted repertoires. Peaking faster, on day 5 versus 15, the secondary response was nonetheless weaker. Reappearance after the booster was observed for most primary-vaccination clones (96% CD4, about 90% CD8).

The germline V gene has CDR1 MDHEN and CDR2 SYDVKM. The length of the CDR3 is 16 residues. Unmatched junction bases numbered 11, after V lost 5 bases and J lost 5 bases. By 5'RACE template switching, TCR cDNA was produced, with a universal primer site and UMIs added in the process. TCRdb redid the calling of the 5' RACE reads with MiXCR, one entry per CDR3 protein. The sample includes 150,000 to 200,000 distinct CDR3 sequences, 11% of them seen just once. This clonotype has at least ten counts. As yet, its antigen is unknown. V is TRBV28 and J is TRBJ2-1; 8 nucleotides line up with TRBD2. The sequence was obtained from a young man who received the YFV17D yellow fever vaccine. The specimen comprised CD8+ T cells sorted from PBMCs, sampled 15 days after the yellow fever booster vaccination. CDR3 protein: CASSPTGTRTHNEQFF. DNA of the CDR3: TGTGCCAGCAGTCCGACCGGGACTAGGACCCACAATGAGCAGTTCTTC.